The rows below give T cell receptor beta chains drawn from one sample of a study of Graves' ophthalmopathy and Graves' hyperthyroidism. TCRdb ran MiXCR on the multiplex PCR reads and lists one entry per CDR3 protein. The sample has about 740,000 distinct CDR3 sequences, about 44% seen once. Sequencing used peripheral blood. Receptors originate from an adult man with Graves' ophthalmopathy. Each CDR3 is given with its conserved first and last residue. A D gene is named only where the DNA matches it firmly. Clone size is given for some rows only: seen once, a few or many times, or a class if the clone is expanded.

v_call	j_call	d_call	clone_size	cdr3_nt	cdr3_aa
TRBV30	TRBJ1-2	.	.	TGTGCCTGGAGTTTAATCAGGGGCTACACCTTC	CAWSLIRGYTF
TRBV12-3/TRBV12-4	TRBJ2-6	.	few	TGTGCCGGCTCTGGGGCCAACGTCCTGACTTTC	CAGSGANVLTF
TRBV11-2	TRBJ1-4	.	.	TGTGCCAGCAGCTCCGGGCCAAAGGCTAATGAAAAACTGTTTTTT	CASSSGPKANEKLFF
TRBV2	TRBJ2-7	.	many	TGTGCCAGCAGTGAAAAGGGGGTAAGATCGGCCTACGAGCAGTACTTC	CASSEKGVRSAYEQYF
TRBV29-1	TRBJ2-7	.	many	TGCAGCGTTGAAGGGGGCCGTCTTGGAGACGAGCAGTACTTC	CSVEGGRLGDEQYF
TRBV24-1	TRBJ1-2	.	many	TGTGCCACCAGTGATACAGGGTGGTACACCTTC	CATSDTGWYTF
TRBV19	TRBJ1-5	.	.	TGTGCCAGTAACCTAGGGGGACTCCAATCTTGGATGGATCAGCCCCAGCATTTT	CASNLGGLQSWMDQPQHF
TRBV7-6	TRBJ2-5	TRBD1	.	TGTGCCAGCAGCCCCCAGGGGGAGCAAGAGACCCAGTACTTC	CASSPQGEQETQYF
TRBV2	TRBJ2-7	.	many	TGTGCCAGCAGTGAAGGGGACCGCGTCTACGAGCAGTACTTC	CASSEGDRVYEQYF
TRBV7-9	TRBJ2-5	.	.	TGTGCCAGCAGCTTAGATCGTGGTGTTGAAGAGACCCAGTACTTC	CASSLDRGVEETQYF
TRBV11-2	TRBJ2-5	.	many	TGTGCCAGCACCAGTGAAGGGGGTGAGACCCAGTACTTC	CASTSEGGETQYF
TRBV20-1	TRBJ1-2	TRBD1	.	TGCAGTGCTAATTCCCACAGGGGCCCCCTTTTCTACACCTTC	CSANSHRGPLFYTF
TRBV12-3/TRBV12-4	TRBJ1-6	.	few	TGTGCCAGCAGCCCTCGACAGACTAATTCACCCCTCCACTTT	CASSPRQTNSPLHF
TRBV29-1	TRBJ1-4	.	.	TGCAGCGTTGAACTGTACAGACGAGGTGAAAAACTGTTTTTT	CSVELYRRGEKLFF
TRBV10-3	TRBJ2-1	.	once	TGTGCCATCAGTGAGTCACAAGGGCACAATGAGCAGTTCTTC	CAISESQGHNEQFF
TRBV25-1	TRBJ1-1	TRBD1	.	TGTGCCAGCAGTGAGGGGGTGGACAGGATAATGGCGTTT	CASSEGVDRIMAF
TRBV10-2	TRBJ2-5	TRBD1	.	TGCGCCAGCAGTGAGTCGCCCGGGACAGGGTTTCGCGAGACCCAGTACTTC	CASSESPGTGFRETQYF
TRBV20-1	TRBJ2-7	TRBD1	few	TGCAGTGCTTATCCCGTGACAGGGCAAATCTCCTACGAGCAGTACTTC	CSAYPVTGQISYEQYF
TRBV24-1	TRBJ1-5	.	few	TGTGCCACCAGTGATTTGACTAGCGGGAGCGAGACCCAGCATTTT	CATSDLTSGSETQHF
TRBV20-1	TRBJ2-5	.	.	TGCAGTGCCCGTGGGGGGGCCCCAGAGACCCAGTACTTC	CSARGGAPETQYF
TRBV20-1	TRBJ2-7	.	few	TGCAGTGCTAGCCAGGGCGTTTCCTACGAGCAGTACTTC	CSASQGVSYEQYF
TRBV11-1	TRBJ1-1	.	.	TGTGCCAGCAGCGTTTGGAGCACTGAAGCTTTCTTT	CASSVWSTEAFF
TRBV5-6	TRBJ2-7	TRBD1	few	TGTGCCAGCAGCTCGACAGGGACAGGCCGCTACGAGCAGTACTTC	CASSSTGTGRYEQYF
TRBV11-1	TRBJ1-3	.	.	TGTGCCAGCAGCGCATCGTATTCCGGGAGTACTGGAAACACCATATATTTT	CASSASYSGSTGNTIYF
TRBV7-9	TRBJ2-7	.	few	TGTGCCAGCAGCTATACCGGGCTAGAACTCGAGCAGTACTTC	CASSYTGLELEQYF
TRBV2	TRBJ2-7	.	many	TGTGCCAGCAGCCAGAGGGATAGCTCCTACGAGCAGTACTTC	CASSQRDSSYEQYF
TRBV7-3	TRBJ1-5	.	.	TGTGCCAGCAGCCCCCTTTCGTGCGGCAGGGATAAACAGCCCCAGCATTTT	CASSPLSCGRDKQPQHF
TRBV20-1	TRBJ1-2	.	.	TGCAGTGCTAGAACGGGGGGGAATGGCTACACCTTC	CSARTGGNGYTF
TRBV19	TRBJ2-6	TRBD1	.	TGTGCCAGTAGTATAGGGACAGGGGATCCTGGGGCCAACGTCCTGACTTTC	CASSIGTGDPGANVLTF
TRBV7-6	TRBJ2-7	TRBD2	.	TGTGCCAGCAGCTTAGGTAGCGGGGCATCCTACGAGCAGTACTTC	CASSLGSGASYEQYF
TRBV2	TRBJ1-5	.	many	TGTGCCAGCAGTGATGGGGGGGCAGGGCAGCCCCAGCATTTT	CASSDGGAGQPQHF
TRBV10-1	TRBJ1-1	.	many	TGCGCCAGCAGTGCCTCACGAAGGGACACTGAAGCTTTCTTT	CASSASRRDTEAFF
TRBV2	TRBJ2-3	.	.	TGTGCCAGCAGTGAATGGATGGATGATACGCAGTATTTT	CASSEWMDDTQYF
TRBV19	TRBJ2-5	.	.	TGTGCCAGTACCACCGTGAGGGGAGAGACCCAGTACTTC	CASTTVRGETQYF
TRBV10-3	TRBJ2-7	.	many	TGTGCCATCAGTCAGAGCGGAAGTCCTTCCGAGCAGTACTTC	CAISQSGSPSEQYF
TRBV15	TRBJ2-7	.	many	TGTGCCACCAGCAGAGATCCCACCTACGAGCAGTACTTC	CATSRDPTYEQYF
TRBV13	TRBJ1-2	.	.	TGTGCCAGCAGTGCTTTCTTTGACTACTATGGCTACACCTTC	CASSAFFDYYGYTF
TRBV25-1	TRBJ2-2	.	.	TGTGCCAGCTCACCACCGAGGGGGTACCGCACCGGGGAGCTGTTTTTT	CASSPPRGYRTGELFF
TRBV2	TRBJ2-7	.	once	TGTGCCAGCAGCTTGGCCGGGGGTGGGTACTACGAGCAGTACTTC	CASSLAGGGYYEQYF
TRBV12-3/TRBV12-4	TRBJ2-7	.	few	TGTGCCAGCAGTTTTCCTCAGGGGGGGGAGCAGTACTTC	CASSFPQGGEQYF
TRBV19	TRBJ1-4	TRBD1	once	TGTGCCAGTAGTATAGATCTGGGACAGAATAATGAAAAACTGTTTTTT	CASSIDLGQNNEKLFF
TRBV29-1	TRBJ1-3	.	many	TGCAGCGTTATTATAGGGGGCTCTGGAAACACCATATATTTT	CSVIIGGSGNTIYF
TRBV12-3/TRBV12-4	TRBJ2-5	.	.	TGTGCCAGCAGTTATAACCTGGAGCCCCAGTACTTC	CASSYNLEPQYF
TRBV24-1	TRBJ1-5	.	.	TGTGCCACCAGTGATTCTCTCGGGGAGCAGCCCCAGCATTTT	CATSDSLGEQPQHF
TRBV11-2	TRBJ2-7	.	.	TGTGCCAGCACCCCGCAACTAGGAGTCTACGAGCAGTACTTC	CASTPQLGVYEQYF
TRBV6-6	TRBJ1-5	.	few	TGTGCCAGCAGTGAAGGGTGGAGCAATCAGCCCCAGCATTTT	CASSEGWSNQPQHF
TRBV24-1	TRBJ1-5	.	once	TGTGCCACCAGTGATTCGTCGGGAGCAGAGAACCAGCATTTT	CATSDSSGAENQHF
TRBV25-1	TRBJ1-1	.	.	TGTGCCAGCAGTGGGGTAGAGGGAACGGGCACTGAAGCTTTCTTT	CASSGVEGTGTEAFF
TRBV5-4	TRBJ2-7	.	.	TGTGCCAGCAGAAACCAGGGGAGCTCCTACGAGCAGTACTTC	CASRNQGSSYEQYF
TRBV5-4	TRBJ1-2	.	few	TGTGCCAGCAGCTTGATAGGGGACGGGCACTATGGCTACACCTTC	CASSLIGDGHYGYTF
TRBV7-2	TRBJ1-2	TRBD1	.	TGTGCCAGCAGCTCGGGACAGGTGACTAACTATGGCTACACCTTC	CASSSGQVTNYGYTF
TRBV24-1	TRBJ1-5	.	.	TGTGCCACCAGTGATTCAAGCGGGGATCAGCCCCAGCATTTT	CATSDSSGDQPQHF
TRBV7-8	TRBJ2-7	TRBD2	.	TGTGCCAGCAGCCGTCTTACTAGCGGGAGGAGGTCCTACGAGCAGTACTTC	CASSRLTSGRRSYEQYF